This TCR beta chain was observed in a study of T cells after yellow fever vaccination (dated by TCRdb to the late 2010s). For the wider study: The SMART-Seq v4 Ultra Low Input RNA kit was used to prepare libraries from fractions with low cell numbers. To track T-cell clones before and after primary and booster YFV17D yellow fever vaccination, bulk TCR alpha and beta repertoires were sequenced longitudinally. Two healthy male donors, one aged 18 to 29 and one aged 30 to 39 years, were included in the cohort. Bulk PBMC replicates and cell subsets were isolated from blood drawn at multiple timepoints before and after both primary and secondary immunization. The paper as a whole reports these results and caveats: A small fraction of clonotypes appeared in both the CD4 and CD8 compartments, likely as a result of convergent recombination. Because only a couple of donors were included in the study, the extent to which the findings can be generalized is limited. After the booster, most clones that had expanded after primary vaccination were detected again (nearly 97% of CD4 and about 88% of CD8), suggesting broad maintenance of memory. The secondary T-cell response was weaker than the primary response but faster, peaking on day 5 instead of day 15. FACS-sorted repertoires could contain abundant contaminating clonotypes from the bulk population, so computational filtering was required.

The treatment or condition label, as the study defines it: live attenuated yellow fever vaccine strain. At each blood-draw timepoint, two biological replicates of bulk PBMCs were obtained. PBMCs were isolated from peripheral blood using a standard Ficoll-Paque protocol. TriZol was used to extract RNA from bulk PBMCs, from CD4 and CD8 fractions, and from dextramer-positive and dextramer-negative fractions. TCR cDNA was made using 5'RACE template switching, a step that added a universal primer site and unique molecular identifiers. cDNA synthesis was primed from both the TCR alpha and TCR beta constant segments. Library amplification involved two PCR steps, and the second step added sample barcodes and sequencing adapters. Sequencing of libraries was done on Illumina HiSeq 2500 (2x100 bp) or NovaSeq (2x150 bp). The study's processing was this. Reads were demultiplexed and collapsed into UMI consensus sequences with MIGEC, and V(D)J alignment was performed with MiXCR. Vaccine-responding clonotypes were identified with edgeR using replicate PBMC samples, with FDR below 0.01 and a log2 fold change above 5 up to day 15 being required. Bulk clonotypes were assigned CD4 or CD8 identity according to which sequenced CD4 or CD8 repertoire held them at higher abundance. The public sequencing data were trimmed at Q25 with fastp and processed into clonotypes with MiXCR by TCRdb, which kept only in-frame beta chains. Entries are consolidated by CDR3 protein sequence, retaining the most common genes and DNA. Clone size and V and J calls follow TCRdb, not the original study. The sample yields 450,000 to 600,000 distinct CDR3 sequences; about a sixth were counted once. 17% of the sample belongs to the ten largest clones.

A word on this clonotype: What this receptor recognizes is not known. No much larger clonotype is one base removed from it; base qualities were not supplied.

Cut back by 4 bases and 0 bases, the V and J ends lie 12 bases apart. Taken from cysteine to phenylalanine, the CDR3 has 15 residues. Only the CDR3 part of the read is kept: 45 bases, read in frame from the first base. The germline V gene yields MNHEY for CDR1 and SVGEGT for CDR2. The specimen was PBMCs, collected around 5 days after the first yellow fever vaccination. The receptor was derived from a young man who received the YFV17D yellow fever vaccine. The chain is made from TRBV6-2 or TRBV6-3 and TRBJ1-1, with the D segment identity uncertain. This receptor carries the CDR3 CASSFTKTLNTEAFF. The nucleotides are TGTGCCAGCAGTTTCACCAAGACATTGAACACTGAAGCTTTCTTT.